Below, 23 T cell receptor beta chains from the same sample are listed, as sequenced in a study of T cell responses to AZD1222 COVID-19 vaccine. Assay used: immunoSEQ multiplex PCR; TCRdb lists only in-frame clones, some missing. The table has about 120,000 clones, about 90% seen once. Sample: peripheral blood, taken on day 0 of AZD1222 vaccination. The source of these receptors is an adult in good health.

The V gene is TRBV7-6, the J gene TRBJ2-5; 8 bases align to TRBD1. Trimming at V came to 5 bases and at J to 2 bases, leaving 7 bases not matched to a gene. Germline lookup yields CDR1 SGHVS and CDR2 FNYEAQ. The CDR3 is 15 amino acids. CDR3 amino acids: CASSPLTGDQETQYF. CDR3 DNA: TGTGCCAGCAGCCCCCTGACAGGGGATCAAGAGACCCAGTACTTC.

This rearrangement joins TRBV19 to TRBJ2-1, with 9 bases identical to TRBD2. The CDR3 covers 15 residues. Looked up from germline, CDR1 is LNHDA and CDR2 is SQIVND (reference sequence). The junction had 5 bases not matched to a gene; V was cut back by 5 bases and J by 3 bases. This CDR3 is CASSPRTSVYNEQFF. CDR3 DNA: TGTGCCAGTAGTCCCCGGACTAGCGTCTACAATGAGCAGTTCTTC.

The CDR3 spells CATRGRTGELFF. The CDR3 region has the DNA TGTGCCACCCGAGGACGTACCGGGGAGCTGTTTTTT. The chain has TRBV24-1 and TRBJ2-2; D remains unclear. CDR1 KGHDR and CDR2 SFDVKD come from the germline V gene. The CDR3 totals 12 residues. V dropped 9 bases and J dropped 5 bases, with 9 bases sitting between them.

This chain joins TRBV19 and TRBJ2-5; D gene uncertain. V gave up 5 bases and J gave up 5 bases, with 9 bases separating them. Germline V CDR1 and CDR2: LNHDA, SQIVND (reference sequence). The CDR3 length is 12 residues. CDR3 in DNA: TGTGCCAGTAGTTTCTCCCGGGAGACCCAGTACTTC. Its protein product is CASSFSRETQYF. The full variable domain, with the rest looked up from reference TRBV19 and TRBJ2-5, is DGGITQSPKYLFRKEGQNVTLSCEQNLNHDAMYWYRQDPGQGLRLIYYSQIVNDFQKGDIAEGYSVSREKKESFPLTVTSAQKNPTAFYLCASSFSRETQYFGPGTRLLVL.

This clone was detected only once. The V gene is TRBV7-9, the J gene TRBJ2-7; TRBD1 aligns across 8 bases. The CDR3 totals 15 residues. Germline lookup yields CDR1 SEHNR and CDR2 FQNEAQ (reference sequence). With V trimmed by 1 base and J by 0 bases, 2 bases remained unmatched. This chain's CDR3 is CASSLGTGSSYEQYF. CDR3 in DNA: TGTGCCAGCAGCTTAGGGACAGGGAGCTCCTACGAGCAGTACTTC.

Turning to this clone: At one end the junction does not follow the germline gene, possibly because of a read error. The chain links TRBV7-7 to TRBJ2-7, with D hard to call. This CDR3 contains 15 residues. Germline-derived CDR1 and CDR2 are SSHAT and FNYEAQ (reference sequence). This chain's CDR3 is CASSLGGPNADEQYF. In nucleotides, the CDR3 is TGTGCTAGCAGCTTAGGCGGCCCCAACGCTGACGAGCAGTACTTC.

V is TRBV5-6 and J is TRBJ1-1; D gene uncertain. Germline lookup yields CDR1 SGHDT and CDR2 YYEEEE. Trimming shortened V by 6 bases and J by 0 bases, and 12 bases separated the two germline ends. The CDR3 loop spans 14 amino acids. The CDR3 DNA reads TGTGCCAGCACGTCTTGGACGGTGAACACTGAAGCTTTCTTT. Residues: CASTSWTVNTEAFF. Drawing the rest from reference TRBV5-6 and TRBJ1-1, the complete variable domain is DAGVTQSPTHLIKTRGQQVTLRCSPKSGHDTVSWYQQALGQGPQFIFQYYEEEERQRGNFPDRFSGHQFPNYSSELNVNALLLGDSALYLCASTSWTVNTEAFFGQGTRLTVV.

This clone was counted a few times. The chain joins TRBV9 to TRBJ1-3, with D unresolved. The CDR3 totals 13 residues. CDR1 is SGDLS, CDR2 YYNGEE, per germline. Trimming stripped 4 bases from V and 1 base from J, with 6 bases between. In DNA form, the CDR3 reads TGTGCCAGCAGCAGCGGGTCTGGAAACACCATATATTTT. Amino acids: CASSSGSGNTIYF.

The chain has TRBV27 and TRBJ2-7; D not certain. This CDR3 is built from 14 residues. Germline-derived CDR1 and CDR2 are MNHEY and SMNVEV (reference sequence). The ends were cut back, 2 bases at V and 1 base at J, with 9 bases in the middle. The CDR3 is CASSLGRMSYEQYF. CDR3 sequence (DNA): TGTGCCAGCAGTTTAGGAAGGATGTCCTACGAGCAGTACTTC.

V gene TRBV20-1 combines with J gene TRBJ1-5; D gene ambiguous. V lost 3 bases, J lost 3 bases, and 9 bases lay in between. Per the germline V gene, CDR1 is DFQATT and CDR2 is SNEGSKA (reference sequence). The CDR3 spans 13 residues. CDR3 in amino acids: CSASQQDNQPQHF. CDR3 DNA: TGCAGTGCTAGTCAACAAGACAATCAGCCCCAGCATTTT.

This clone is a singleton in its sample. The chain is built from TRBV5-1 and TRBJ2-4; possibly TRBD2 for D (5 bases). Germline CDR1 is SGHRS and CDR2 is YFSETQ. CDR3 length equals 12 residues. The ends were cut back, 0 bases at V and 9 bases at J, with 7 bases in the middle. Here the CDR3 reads CASSLDEGIQYF. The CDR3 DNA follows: TGCGCCAGCAGCTTGGACGAGGGCATTCAGTACTTC.

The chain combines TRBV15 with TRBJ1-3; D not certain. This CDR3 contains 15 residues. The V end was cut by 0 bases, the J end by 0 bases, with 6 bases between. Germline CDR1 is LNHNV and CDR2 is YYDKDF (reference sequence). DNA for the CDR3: TGTGCCACCAGCAGAGACGTGCTCTCTGGAAACACCATATATTTT. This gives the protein CATSRDVLSGNTIYF.

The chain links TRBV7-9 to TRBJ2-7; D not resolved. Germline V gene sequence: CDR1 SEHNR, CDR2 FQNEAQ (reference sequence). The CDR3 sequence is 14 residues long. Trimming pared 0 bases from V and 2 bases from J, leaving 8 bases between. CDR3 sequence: CASSLAQTTYEQYF. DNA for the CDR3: TGTGCCAGCAGCTTAGCACAGACCACCTACGAGCAGTACTTC.

The CDR3 loop reads CASSRTGPGDGYTF. In nucleotides, the CDR3 is TGTGCCAGCTCCCGGACGGGCCCGGGGGATGGCTACACCTTC. This chain joins TRBV18 and TRBJ1-2; perhaps TRBD1 as D (5 bases). Looked up from germline, CDR1 is KGHSH and CDR2 is LQKENI. Trimming stripped 6 bases from V and 6 bases from J, with 17 bases between. The CDR3 loop spans 14 amino acids.

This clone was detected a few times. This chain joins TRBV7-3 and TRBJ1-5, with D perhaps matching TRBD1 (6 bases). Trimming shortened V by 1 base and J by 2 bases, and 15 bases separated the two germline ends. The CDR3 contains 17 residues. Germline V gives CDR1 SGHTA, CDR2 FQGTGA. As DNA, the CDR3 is TGTGCCAGCAGCTTAAAATTCAGGGGATGGGGCAATCAGCCCCAGCATTTT. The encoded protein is CASSLKFRGWGNQPQHF. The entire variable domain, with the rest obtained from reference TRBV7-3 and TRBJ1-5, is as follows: GAGVSQTPSNKVTEKGKYVELRCDPISGHTALYWYRQSLGQGPEFLIYFQGTGAADDSGLPNDRFFAVRPEGSVSTLKIQRTERGDSAVYLCASSLKFRGWGNQPQHFGDGTRLSIL.

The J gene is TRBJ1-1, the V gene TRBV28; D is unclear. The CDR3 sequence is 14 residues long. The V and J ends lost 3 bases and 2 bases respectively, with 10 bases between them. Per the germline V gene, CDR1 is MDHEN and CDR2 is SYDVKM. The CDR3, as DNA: TGTGCCAGCAGTTTGGTAAATCCAAACACTGAAGCTTTCTTT. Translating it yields CASSLVNPNTEAFF.

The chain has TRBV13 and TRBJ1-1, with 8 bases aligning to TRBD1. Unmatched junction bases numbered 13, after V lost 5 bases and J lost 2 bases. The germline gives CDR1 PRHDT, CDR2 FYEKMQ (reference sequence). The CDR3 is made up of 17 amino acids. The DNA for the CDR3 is TGTGCCAGCAGCCCCGCGGGATGGGACAGGCTAAACACTGAAGCTTTCTTT. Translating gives CASSPAGWDRLNTEAFF.

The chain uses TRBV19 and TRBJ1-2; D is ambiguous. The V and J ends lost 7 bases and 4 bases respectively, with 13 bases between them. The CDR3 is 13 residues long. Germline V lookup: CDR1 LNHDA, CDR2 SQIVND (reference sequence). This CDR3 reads CASNPRAFYGYTF. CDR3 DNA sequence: TGTGCCAGTAATCCGCGTGCGTTCTATGGCTACACCTTC.

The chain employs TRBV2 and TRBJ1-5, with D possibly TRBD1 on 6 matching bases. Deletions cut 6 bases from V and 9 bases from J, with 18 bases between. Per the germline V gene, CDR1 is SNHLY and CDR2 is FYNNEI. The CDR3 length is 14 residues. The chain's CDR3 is CASRTDSGAWPQHF. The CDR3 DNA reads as TGTGCCAGCAGGACGGACAGTGGGGCTTGGCCCCAGCATTTT. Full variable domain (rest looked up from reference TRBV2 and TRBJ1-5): EPEVTQTPSHQVTQMGQEVILRCVPISNHLYFYWYRQILGQKVEFLVSFYNNEISEKSEIFDDQFSVERPDGSNFTLKIRSTKLEDSAMYFCASRTDSGAWPQHFGDGTRLSIL.

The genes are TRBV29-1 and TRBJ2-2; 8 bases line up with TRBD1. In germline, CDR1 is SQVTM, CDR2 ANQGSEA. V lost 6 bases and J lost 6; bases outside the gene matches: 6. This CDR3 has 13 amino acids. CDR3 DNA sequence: TGCAGCGTCGGACAGGGCGGATCCGGGGAGCTGTTTTTT. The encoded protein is CSVGQGGSGELFF.

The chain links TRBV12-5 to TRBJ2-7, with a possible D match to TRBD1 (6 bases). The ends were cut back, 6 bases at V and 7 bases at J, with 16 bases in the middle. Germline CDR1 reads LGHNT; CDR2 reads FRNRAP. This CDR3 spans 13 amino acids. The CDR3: CASGQGLPGEQYF. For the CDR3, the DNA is TGTGCTAGTGGGCAGGGGCTACCTGGGGAGCAGTACTTC.

CDR3 sequence (DNA): TGTGCTTGGCACCTGGCAACTAATGAAAAACTGTTTTTT. Residues: CAWHLATNEKLFF. The J gene is TRBJ1-4, the V gene TRBV2; no reliable D call. The V gene's germline CDR1 is SNHLY and CDR2 FYNNEI. CDR3 length equals 13 residues. Variable domain in full (rest from reference TRBV2 and TRBJ1-4): EPEVTQTPSHQVTQMGQEVILRCVPISNHLYFYWYRQILGQKVEFLVSFYNNEISEKSEIFDDQFSVERPDGSNFTLKIRSTKLEDSAMYFCAWHLATNEKLFFGSGTQLSVL.

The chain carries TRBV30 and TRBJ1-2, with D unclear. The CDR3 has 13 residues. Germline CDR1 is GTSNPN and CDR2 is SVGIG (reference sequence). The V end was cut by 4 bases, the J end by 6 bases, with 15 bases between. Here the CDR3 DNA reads TGTGCCTGGATTCCGGGAGCAGAACATGGCTACACCTTC. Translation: CAWIPGAEHGYTF.